This TCR beta chain stems from a study of Graves' ophthalmopathy and Graves' hyperthyroidism. Study summary: Stable hyperthyroidism referred to disease that showed no ophthalmopathy within 18 months of follow-up.

Regarding this clonotype: Its antigen is not known.

The sequenced template was RNA, covering the TCR beta CDR3 region. The authors performed first-round RT-PCR with HTBI primers and then a second-round multiplex PCR. TCRdb fed the multiplex PCR reads into MiXCR, producing one record per CDR3 protein. The sample lists around 590,000 distinct CDR3 sequences, under 45% occurring once. With V trimmed by 5 bases and J by 3 bases, 9 bases remained unmatched. Germline lookup yields CDR1 LNHNV and CDR2 YYDKDF (reference sequence). The CDR3 is made up of 16 amino acids. General study points: Blood also held most thyroid clonotypes expanded above 0.001 frequency.

This TCR derives from an adult man with Graves' hyperthyroidism. Sequencing was done on a sample of peripheral blood or thyroid tissue (not recorded which). The V gene is TRBV15, the J gene TRBJ1-2; the match to TRBD1 covers 10 bases. Written as DNA, the CDR3 is TGTGCCACCAGCCCCGGGACAGGGGACCGATACTATGGCTACACCTTC. This encodes CATSPGTGDRYYGYTF.